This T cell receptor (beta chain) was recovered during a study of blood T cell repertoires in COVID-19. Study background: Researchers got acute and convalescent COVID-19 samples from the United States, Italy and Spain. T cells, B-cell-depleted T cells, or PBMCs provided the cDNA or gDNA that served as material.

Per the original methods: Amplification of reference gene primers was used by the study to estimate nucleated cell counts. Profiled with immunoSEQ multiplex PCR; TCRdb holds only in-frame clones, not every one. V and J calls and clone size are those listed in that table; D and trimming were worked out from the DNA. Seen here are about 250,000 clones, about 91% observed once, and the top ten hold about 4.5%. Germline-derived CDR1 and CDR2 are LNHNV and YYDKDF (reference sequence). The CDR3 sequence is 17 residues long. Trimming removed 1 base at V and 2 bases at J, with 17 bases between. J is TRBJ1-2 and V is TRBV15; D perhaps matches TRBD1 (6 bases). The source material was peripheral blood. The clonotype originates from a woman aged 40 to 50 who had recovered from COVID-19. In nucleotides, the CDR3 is TGTGCCACCAGCAGAGCCCTTCTAGAGACAGGCAACTATGGCTACACCTTC. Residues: CATSRALLETGNYGYTF.